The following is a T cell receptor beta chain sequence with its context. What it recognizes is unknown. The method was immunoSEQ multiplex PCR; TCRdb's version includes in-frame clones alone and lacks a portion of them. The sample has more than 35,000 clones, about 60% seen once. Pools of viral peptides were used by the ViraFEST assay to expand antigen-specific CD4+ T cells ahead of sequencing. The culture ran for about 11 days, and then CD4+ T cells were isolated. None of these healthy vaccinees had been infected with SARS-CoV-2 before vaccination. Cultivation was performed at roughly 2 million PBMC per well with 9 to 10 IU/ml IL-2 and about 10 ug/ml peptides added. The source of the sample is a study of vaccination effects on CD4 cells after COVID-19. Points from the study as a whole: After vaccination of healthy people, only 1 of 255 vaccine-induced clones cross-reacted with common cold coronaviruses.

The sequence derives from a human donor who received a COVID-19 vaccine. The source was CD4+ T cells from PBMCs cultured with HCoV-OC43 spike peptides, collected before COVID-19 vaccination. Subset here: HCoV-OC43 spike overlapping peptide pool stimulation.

The CDR3 region has the DNA TGTGCCAGCAGTGGGACTAGCGGGAGGGATGAGCAGTTCTTC. Its translation: CASSGTSGRDEQFF. J is TRBJ2-1 and V is TRBV6-4; the match to TRBD2 covers 15 bases. The ends lost 4 bases at V and 8 bases at J; junction bases unmatched: 0. This CDR3 comprises 14 residues. The germline CDR1 and CDR2 sequences are MRHNA and SNTAGT.